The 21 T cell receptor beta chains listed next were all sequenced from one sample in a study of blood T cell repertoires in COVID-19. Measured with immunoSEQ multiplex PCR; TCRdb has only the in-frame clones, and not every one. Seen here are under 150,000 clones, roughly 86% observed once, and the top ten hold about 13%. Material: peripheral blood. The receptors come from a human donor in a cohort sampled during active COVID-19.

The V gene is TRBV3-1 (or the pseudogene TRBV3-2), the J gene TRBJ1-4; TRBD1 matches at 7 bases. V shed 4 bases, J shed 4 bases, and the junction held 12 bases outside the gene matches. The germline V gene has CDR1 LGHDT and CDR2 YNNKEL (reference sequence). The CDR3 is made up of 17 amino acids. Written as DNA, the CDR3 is TGTGCCAGCAGCCCAACGAGTCAGGGACAGCTTAATGAAAAACTGTTTTTT. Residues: CASSPTSQGQLNEKLFF.

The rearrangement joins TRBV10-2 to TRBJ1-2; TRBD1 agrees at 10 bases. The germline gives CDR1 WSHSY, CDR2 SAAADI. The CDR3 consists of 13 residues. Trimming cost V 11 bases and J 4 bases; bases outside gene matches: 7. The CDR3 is CAARQGAGYGYTF. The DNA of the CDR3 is TGCGCCGCCAGACAGGGGGCCGGCTATGGCTACACCTTC.

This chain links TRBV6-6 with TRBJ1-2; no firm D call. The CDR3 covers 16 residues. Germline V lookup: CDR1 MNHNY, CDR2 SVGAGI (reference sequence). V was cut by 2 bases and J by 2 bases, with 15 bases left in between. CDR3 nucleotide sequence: TGTGCCAGCAGTTACGAAGCCGCCACGGGGAACTATGGCTACACCTTC. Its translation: CASSYEAATGNYGYTF.

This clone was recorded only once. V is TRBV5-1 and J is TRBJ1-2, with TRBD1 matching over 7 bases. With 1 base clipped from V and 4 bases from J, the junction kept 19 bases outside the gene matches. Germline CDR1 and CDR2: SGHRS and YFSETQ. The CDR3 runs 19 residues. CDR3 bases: TGCGCCAGCAGCTTGAACCCCAGGAACGTACAGGGGAGAAGCTATGGCTACACCTTC. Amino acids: CASSLNPRNVQGRSYGYTF.

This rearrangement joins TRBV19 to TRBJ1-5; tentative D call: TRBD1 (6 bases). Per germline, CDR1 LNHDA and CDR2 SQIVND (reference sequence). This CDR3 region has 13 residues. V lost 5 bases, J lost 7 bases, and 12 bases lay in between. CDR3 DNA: TGTGCCAGTAGTCCGCAGGGGTCCCAGCCCCAGCATTTT. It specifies CASSPQGSQPQHF.

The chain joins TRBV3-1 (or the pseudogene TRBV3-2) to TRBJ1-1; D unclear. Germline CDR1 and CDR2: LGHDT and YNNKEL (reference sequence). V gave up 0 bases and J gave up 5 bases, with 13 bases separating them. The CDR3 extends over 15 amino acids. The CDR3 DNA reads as TGTGCCAGCAGCCAAGATAGGCAAACGAGGACTGAAGCTTTCTTT. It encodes CASSQDRQTRTEAFF.

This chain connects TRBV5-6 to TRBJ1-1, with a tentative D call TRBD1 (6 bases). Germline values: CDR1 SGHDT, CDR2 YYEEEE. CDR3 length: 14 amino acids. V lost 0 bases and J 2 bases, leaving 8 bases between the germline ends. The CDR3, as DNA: TGTGCCAGCAGCTTGGGAGGGGGTAACACTGAAGCTTTCTTT. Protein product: CASSLGGGNTEAFF.

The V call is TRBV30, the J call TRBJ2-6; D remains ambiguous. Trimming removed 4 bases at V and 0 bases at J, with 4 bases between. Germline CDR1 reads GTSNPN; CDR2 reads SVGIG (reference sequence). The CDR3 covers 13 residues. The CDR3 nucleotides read TGTGCCTGGACAAACTCTGGGGCCAACGTCCTGACTTTC. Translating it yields CAWTNSGANVLTF. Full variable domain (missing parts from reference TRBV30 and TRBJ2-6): SQTIHQWPATLVQPVGSPLSLECTVEGTSNPNLYWYRQAAGRGLQLLFYSVGIGQISSEVPQNLSASRPQDRQFILSSKKLLLSDSGFYLCAWTNSGANVLTFGAGSRLTVL.

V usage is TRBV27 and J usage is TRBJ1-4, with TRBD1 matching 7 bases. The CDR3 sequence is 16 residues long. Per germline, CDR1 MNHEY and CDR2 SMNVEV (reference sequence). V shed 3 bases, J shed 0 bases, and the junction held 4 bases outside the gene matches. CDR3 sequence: CASSLTGTATNEKLFF. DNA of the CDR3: TGTGCCAGCAGTTTGACCGGGACAGCAACTAATGAAAAACTGTTTTTT.

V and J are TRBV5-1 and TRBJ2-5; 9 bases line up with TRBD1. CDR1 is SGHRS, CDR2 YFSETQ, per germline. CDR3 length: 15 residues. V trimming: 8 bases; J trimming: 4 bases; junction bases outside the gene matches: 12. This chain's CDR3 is CARKIRTGVIETQYF. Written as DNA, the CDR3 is TGCGCCAGAAAGATCCGGACAGGGGTGATAGAGACCCAGTACTTC.

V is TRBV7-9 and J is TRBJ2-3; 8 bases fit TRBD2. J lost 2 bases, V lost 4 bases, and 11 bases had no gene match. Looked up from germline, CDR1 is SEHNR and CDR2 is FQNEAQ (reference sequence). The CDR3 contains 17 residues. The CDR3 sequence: CASSSRLLAENTDTQYF. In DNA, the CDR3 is TGTGCCAGCAGCTCTAGACTACTAGCGGAAAACACAGATACGCAGTATTTT.

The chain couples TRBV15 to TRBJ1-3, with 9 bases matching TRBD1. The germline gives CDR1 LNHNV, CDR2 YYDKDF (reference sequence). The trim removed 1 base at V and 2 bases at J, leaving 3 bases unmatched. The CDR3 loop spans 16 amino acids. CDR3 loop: CATSRGDREAGNTIYF. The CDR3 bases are TGTGCCACCAGCAGAGGGGACAGGGAGGCTGGAAACACCATATATTTT.

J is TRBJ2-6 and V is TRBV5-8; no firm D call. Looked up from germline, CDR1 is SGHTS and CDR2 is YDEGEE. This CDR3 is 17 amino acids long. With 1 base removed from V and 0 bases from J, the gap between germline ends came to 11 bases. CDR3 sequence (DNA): TGTGCCAGCAGCTTGTATGGCCTGATCTCTGGGGCCAACGTCCTGACTTTC. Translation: CASSLYGLISGANVLTF.

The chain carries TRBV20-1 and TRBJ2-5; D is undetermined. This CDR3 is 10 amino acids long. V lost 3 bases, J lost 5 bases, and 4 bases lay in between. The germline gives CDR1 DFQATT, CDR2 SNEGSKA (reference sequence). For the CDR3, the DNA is TGCAGTGCTAGCGGGGAGACCCAGTACTTC. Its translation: CSASGETQYF.

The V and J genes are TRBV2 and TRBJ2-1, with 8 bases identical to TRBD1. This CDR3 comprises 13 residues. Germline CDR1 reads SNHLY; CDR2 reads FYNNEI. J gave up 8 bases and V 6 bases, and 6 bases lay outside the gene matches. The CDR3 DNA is TGTGCCAGCAGCCTGGACAGGGCTTATGAGCAGTTCTTC. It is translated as CASSLDRAYEQFF.

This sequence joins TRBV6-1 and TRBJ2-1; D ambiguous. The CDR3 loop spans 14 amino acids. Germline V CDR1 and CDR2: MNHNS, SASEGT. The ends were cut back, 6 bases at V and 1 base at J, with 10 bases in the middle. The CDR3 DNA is TGTGCCAGCAGGTTGGGCCTATCCTACAATGAGCAGTTCTTC. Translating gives CASRLGLSYNEQFF.

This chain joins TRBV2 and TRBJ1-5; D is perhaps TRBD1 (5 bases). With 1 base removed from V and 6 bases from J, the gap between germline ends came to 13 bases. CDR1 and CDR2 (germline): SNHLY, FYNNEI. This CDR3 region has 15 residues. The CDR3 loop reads CASSEESGSLQPQHF. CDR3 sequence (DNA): TGTGCCAGCAGTGAAGAATCAGGGTCCCTTCAGCCCCAGCATTTT.

CDR3 loop: CASSLGRLNTEAFF. The CDR3 DNA reads as TGTGCCAGCAGCTTGGGCAGATTGAACACTGAAGCTTTCTTT. The genes are TRBV5-6 and TRBJ1-1; D unresolved. CDR1 and CDR2 (germline): SGHDT, YYEEEE. There are 14 residues in the CDR3. Trimming took off 0 bases at V and 0 bases at J, with 6 bases between the two ends.

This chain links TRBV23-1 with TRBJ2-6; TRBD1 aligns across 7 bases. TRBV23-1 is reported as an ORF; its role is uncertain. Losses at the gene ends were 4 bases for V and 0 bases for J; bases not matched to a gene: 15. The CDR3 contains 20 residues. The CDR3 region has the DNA TGCGCCAGCAGTCCATCGGATTACAGGGGCCCCTACTCTGGGGCCAACGTCCTGACTTTC. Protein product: CASSPSDYRGPYSGANVLTF.

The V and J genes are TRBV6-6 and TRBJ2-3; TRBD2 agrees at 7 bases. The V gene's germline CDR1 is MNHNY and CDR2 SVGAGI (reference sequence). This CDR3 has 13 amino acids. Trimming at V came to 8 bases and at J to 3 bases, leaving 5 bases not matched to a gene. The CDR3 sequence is CASGPGGTDTQYF. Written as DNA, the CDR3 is TGTGCCAGCGGGCCGGGGGGAACAGATACGCAGTATTTT.

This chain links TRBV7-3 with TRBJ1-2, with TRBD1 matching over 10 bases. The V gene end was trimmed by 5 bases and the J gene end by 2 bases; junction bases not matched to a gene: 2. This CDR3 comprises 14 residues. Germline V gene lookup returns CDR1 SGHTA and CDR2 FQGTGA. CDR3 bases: TGTGCCAGCAGCCCGACAGGGGGCAACTATGGCTACACCTTC. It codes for CASSPTGGNYGYTF. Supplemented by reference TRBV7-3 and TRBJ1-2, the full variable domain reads GAGVSQTPSNKVTEKGKYVELRCDPISGHTALYWYRQSLGQGPEFLIYFQGTGAADDSGLPNDRFFAVRPEGSVSTLKIQRTERGDSAVYLCASSPTGGNYGYTFGSGTRLTVV.